This is a list of T cell receptor beta chains from one sample in a study of shared clonotypes between healthy human individuals. TCRdb's copy holds only in-frame clones and misses some; the assay was immunoSEQ multiplex PCR. The top ten hold 0.5% to 0.65% of the sample, which has 950,000 to 1,100,000 clones, around 82% seen once. Sequenced sample: memory CD4+ T cells from PBMCs. The receptor set was obtained from a man between 18 and 35 years old in good health. Some clones in this sample may be carry-over from other donors' samples. CDR3s include the opening cysteine and the closing phenylalanine or tryptophan. D genes are given only for firm matches. For some rows the clone size is stated as once, few or many, or as a class when expanded; others skip it.

clone size,V gene,J gene,D gene,CDR3 DNA,CDR3 protein
NA,TRBV18,TRBJ1-3,NA,TGTGCCAGCACAACCTCACAGTCTGGAAACACCATATATTTT,CASTTSQSGNTIYF
NA,TRBV5-1,TRBJ2-5,NA,TGCGCCAGCAGCTTGGGTAGGGCTCAAGAGACCCAGTACTTC,CASSLGRAQETQYF
NA,TRBV5-4,TRBJ1-2,TRBD1,TGTGCCAGCAGCTCCGCGATCCGGGGACAGGACTATGGCTACACCTTC,CASSSAIRGQDYGYTF
NA,TRBV6-5,TRBJ1-1,NA,TGTGCCAGCAGCCTGGTGGAAGGGACTGAAGCTTTCTTT,CASSLVEGTEAFF
NA,TRBV4-3,TRBJ2-2,NA,TGCGCCAGCAGCCACCTCCAGGACAGCAAGAACACCGGGGAGCTGTTTTTT,CASSHLQDSKNTGELFF
NA,TRBV7-8,TRBJ2-1,NA,TGTGCCAGCACGGAAGCGGTGACGTACAATGAGCAGTTCTTC,CASTEAVTYNEQFF
once,TRBV25-1,TRBJ1-1,NA,TGTGCCAGCAGTCACCGGGGGGCATATGAAGCTTTCTTT,CASSHRGAYEAFF
NA,TRBV30,TRBJ1-1,NA,TGTGCCTGGAGTCGGAACACTGAAGCTTTCTTT,CAWSRNTEAFF
NA,TRBV5-4,TRBJ1-2,NA,TGTGCCAGCAGCAGCGACGGGAACTATGGCTACACCTTC,CASSSDGNYGYTF
NA,TRBV9,TRBJ2-5,TRBD2,TGTGCCAGCAGCTTCCGGGACTACCTTCAAGAGACCCAGTACTTC,CASSFRDYLQETQYF